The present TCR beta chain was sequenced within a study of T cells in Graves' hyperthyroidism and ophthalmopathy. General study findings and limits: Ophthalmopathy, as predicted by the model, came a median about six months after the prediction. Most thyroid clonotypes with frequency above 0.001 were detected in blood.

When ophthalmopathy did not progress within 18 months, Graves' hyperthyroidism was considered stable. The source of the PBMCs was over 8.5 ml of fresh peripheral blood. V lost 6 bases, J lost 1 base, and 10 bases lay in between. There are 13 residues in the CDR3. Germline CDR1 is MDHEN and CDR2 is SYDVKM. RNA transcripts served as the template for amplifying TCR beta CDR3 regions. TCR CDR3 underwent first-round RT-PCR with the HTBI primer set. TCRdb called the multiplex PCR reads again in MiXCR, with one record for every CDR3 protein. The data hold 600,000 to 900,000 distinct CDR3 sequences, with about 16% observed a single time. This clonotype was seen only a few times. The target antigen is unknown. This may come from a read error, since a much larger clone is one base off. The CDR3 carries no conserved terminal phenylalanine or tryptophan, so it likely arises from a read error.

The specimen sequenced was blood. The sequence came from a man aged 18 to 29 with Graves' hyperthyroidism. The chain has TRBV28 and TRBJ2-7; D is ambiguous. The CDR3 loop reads CASRPGTSYEQYL. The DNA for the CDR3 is TGTGCCAGCAGGCCAGGCACGTCCTACGAGCAGTACCTC.